The 10 T cell receptor beta chains given below trace back to one sample, sequenced in a study of T cells after yellow fever vaccination (dated by TCRdb to 2018 to 2020). The receptor library was made with 5' RACE. Data came from an Illumina HiSeq 2500. Using fastp trimming at Q25 and MiXCR clonotype assembly, TCRdb reanalyzed the public sequencing data and kept in-frame beta chains. CDR3 protein duplicates are merged, each entry listing the most common genes and DNA. The sample table contains roughly 250,000 distinct CDR3 sequences; only one count was recorded for 10% to 15% of them. The ten top clones hold 0.4% to 0.65% of the sample. The treatment or condition label on this specimen signifies: live attenuated yellow fever vaccine strain. This sample comprised CD4+ T cells sorted from PBMCs, obtained 45 days after the yellow fever booster vaccination. The origin of the receptors is a man between 25 and 39 years old who received the YFV17D yellow fever vaccine.

Only a few counts were recorded for this clonotype. This rearrangement joins TRBV20-1 to TRBJ2-1; D unresolved. The length of the CDR3 is 12 residues. V dropped 7 bases and J dropped 0 bases, with 7 bases sitting between them. Germline CDR1 DFQATT, CDR2 SNEGSKA (reference sequence). The CDR3 loop is CSGDNSYNEQFF. For the CDR3, the DNA is TGCAGTGGAGACAACTCCTACAATGAGCAGTTCTTC.

This clonotype was recorded once. The genes are TRBV6-5 and TRBJ2-1, with D perhaps TRBD1 (6 bases). Germline V CDR1 and CDR2: MNHEY, SVGAGI. CDR3 length: 16 residues. V was shortened by 1 base and J by 9 bases, with 19 bases between the two germline ends. CDR3 bases: TGTGCCAGCAGTTACTTGGGAGCTATTAAACAGGGTGAGCAGTTCTTC. It is translated as CASSYLGAIKQGEQFF.

This clonotype was counted only a few times. A read error may account for a junction end that differs from germline. The rearrangement links TRBV27 to TRBJ2-6; D is possibly TRBD2 (5 bases). From germline, CDR1 is MNHEY and CDR2 SMNVEV (reference sequence). The CDR3 runs 16 residues. The CDR3 DNA is TGTGCCAGCAGTCTATCCTCCGGGGTCGGGGCCAACGTCCTGACTTTC. This encodes CASSLSSGVGANVLTF.

The V call is TRBV14, the J call TRBJ2-5; 7 bases map to TRBD2. Unmatched junction bases numbered 12, after V lost 4 bases and J lost 1 base. CDR1 is SGHDN and CDR2 is FVKESK in the germline V gene. The CDR3 loop spans 17 amino acids. CDR3 coding DNA: TGTGCCAGCAGCCTCGGGGGGACGTTACGGGTCCAAGAGACCCAGTACTTC. The encoded protein is CASSLGGTLRVQETQYF.

This clonotype was recorded at least ten times. This chain uses TRBV19 with TRBJ2-1, with D maybe TRBD2 (5 bases). There are 14 residues in the CDR3. V was cut by 7 bases and J by 0 bases, with 10 bases left in between. The germline gives CDR1 LNHDA, CDR2 SQIVND (reference sequence). The CDR3 DNA reads TGTGCCAGTAACCCCGGAGGCTCCTACAATGAGCAGTTCTTC. Protein sequence: CASNPGGSYNEQFF.

This clonotype turned up a few times. The DNA of the CDR3 is TGTGCCAGCATGGAAGGCGGACGAAGGACCGAGCAGTACTTC. Its translation: CASMEGGRRTEQYF. The genes are TRBV7-9 and TRBJ2-7; D is undetermined. CDR3 length: 14 residues. The V end lost 7 bases, the J end lost 6 bases, and 19 bases lay between the germline ends. CDR1 is SEHNR, CDR2 FQNEAQ, per germline (reference sequence).

The chain has TRBV5-1 and TRBJ2-3; 10 nucleotides agree with TRBD2. V was pared by 4 bases and J by 2 bases, with 7 bases of the junction left unmatched. The CDR3 totals 16 residues. Germline-derived CDR1 and CDR2 are SGHRS and YFSETQ. The CDR3 bases are TGCGCCAGCAGCAGGCAGCGGGAGGGATACACAGATACGCAGTATTTT. Amino acid sequence: CASSRQREGYTDTQYF. Full variable domain (rest looked up from reference TRBV5-1 and TRBJ2-3): KAGVTQTPRYLIKTRGQQVTLSCSPISGHRSVSWYQQTPGQGLQFLFEYFSETQRNKGNFPGRFSGRQFSNSRSEMNVSTLELGDSALYLCASSRQREGYTDTQYFGPGTRLTVL.

In this sample, this clonotype turned up many times. The CDR3 DNA reads TGCAGTGCTCCCCTAGGTAGCGGCCATCGCGAGCAGTACTTC. Protein sequence: CSAPLGSGHREQYF. This sequence joins TRBV20-1 and TRBJ2-7; D is perhaps TRBD2 (6 bases). V gave up 5 bases and J gave up 6 bases, with 20 bases separating them. Germline V gene data show CDR1 as DFQATT and CDR2 as SNEGSKA (reference sequence). This CDR3 comprises 14 residues.

This clonotype came up a few times. This chain connects TRBV20-1 to TRBJ2-5; the D gene is possibly TRBD2 (5 bases). Trimming cost V 5 bases and J 3 bases, with 16 bases left between them. CDR1 is DFQATT, CDR2 SNEGSKA, per germline (reference sequence). The CDR3 is made up of 14 amino acids. As DNA, the CDR3 is TGCAGTGCTTCTCCTTTTACTAGAGAAGAGACCCAGTACTTC. This encodes CSASPFTREETQYF.

This clonotype was picked up a small number of times. This chain connects TRBV5-1 to TRBJ2-7; 13 bases are a match to TRBD2. V lost 4 bases to trimming and J lost 2 bases; unmatched junction nucleotides: 3. The CDR3 consists of 15 residues. CDR1 is SGHRS, CDR2 YFSETQ, per germline. CDR3 sequence (DNA): TGCGCCAGCAGCCCTACTAGCGGGAGGGCCTACGAGCAGTACTTC. Translation gives CASSPTSGRAYEQYF.